This T cell receptor (beta chain) appears in the sequencing data of a study of cytomegalovirus exposure and HLA in healthy donors. The PCR used 60 Vbeta and 13 Jbeta primers. As processed by the authors: In a later analysis, 10 million to 11 million of around 75 million unique beta chains occurred in at least two donors. Sequenced by immunoSEQ multiplex PCR; TCRdb stores in-frame clones only, minus some. V and J calls and clone size are given by that table; D and trimming were obtained from the DNA. Among roughly 120,000 clones listed, around 70% were seen once. The CDR3 extends over 14 amino acids. Germline CDR1 and CDR2: SGHAT and FQNNGV. Trimming pared 1 base from V and 2 bases from J, leaving 8 bases between.

The J gene is TRBJ1-1, the V gene TRBV11-2, with D tentatively TRBD1 (5 bases). The sample consisted of PBMCs. The TCR comes from a woman in her 50s in good health and CMV-seropositive. This CDR3 reads CASSLGQGNTEAFF. The CDR3 DNA is TGTGCCAGCAGCTTAGGGCAGGGAAACACTGAAGCTTTCTTT.